The 17 T cell receptor beta chains below come from one sample, sequenced in a study of T cells in Graves' hyperthyroidism and ophthalmopathy. Authors of the study amplified TCR beta CDR3 regions from RNA transcripts. First-round RT-PCR targeting the TCR CDR3 was performed with the HTBI primer set. TCRdb itself ran the multiplex PCR reads through MiXCR, one entry per CDR3 protein. In the table there are about 400,000 distinct CDR3 sequences, about 16% of which are singletons. Input material: blood. Receptor source: a woman aged 55 to 70 with Graves' ophthalmopathy.

Ten or more counts support this clonotype. The rearrangement uses TRBV2 and TRBJ2-5; perhaps TRBD1 as D (6 bases). Germline V gene data show CDR1 as SNHLY and CDR2 as FYNNEI. The CDR3 length is 15 residues. V gave up 4 bases and J gave up 4 bases, with 16 bases separating them. CDR3 residues: CASSGAGEVGETQYF. CDR3 nucleotides: TGTGCCAGCAGTGGTGCAGGGGAAGTAGGAGAGACCCAGTACTTC.

In this sample, this clonotype turned up many times. The chain has TRBV5-1 and TRBJ2-3, with D hard to call. The germline gives CDR1 SGHRS, CDR2 YFSETQ. This CDR3 spans 12 amino acids. V gave up 4 bases and J gave up 2 bases, with 5 bases separating them. The CDR3 sequence is CASSLPTDTQYF. The CDR3 nucleotides read TGCGCCAGCAGCCTCCCCACAGATACGCAGTATTTT.

In this sample, this clonotype turned up many times. This chain joins TRBV24-1 and TRBJ1-1; D gene ambiguous. V lost 4 bases and J lost 0, with 8 bases in between. Germline V gives CDR1 KGHDR, CDR2 SFDVKD. The CDR3 has 14 amino acids. CDR3 sequence (DNA): TGTGCCACCAGTGAGACTGGCATGAACACTGAAGCTTTCTTT. This sequence encodes CATSETGMNTEAFF.

This clonotype was seen repeatedly, ten times or more. The chain joins TRBV18 to TRBJ1-4; no clear D. Trimming shortened V by 6 bases and J by 7 bases, and 15 bases separated the two germline ends. The CDR3 covers 14 residues. In germline, CDR1 is KGHSH, CDR2 LQKENI. CDR3 protein: CASSSGVGGEKLFF. DNA for the CDR3: TGTGCCAGCTCTAGCGGGGTTGGTGGTGAAAAACTGTTTTTT. The full variable domain, completed using reference TRBV18 and TRBJ1-4, is NAGVMQNPRHLVRRRGQEARLRCSPMKGHSHVYWYRQLPEEGLKFMVYLQKENIIDESGMPKERFSAEFPKEGPSILRIQQVVRGDSAAYFCASSSGVGGEKLFFGSGTQLSVL.

V is TRBV5-1 and J is TRBJ2-3, with D perhaps matching TRBD2 (9 bases). Germline CDR1 SGHRS, CDR2 YFSETQ. The CDR3 length is 18 residues. The ends were cut back, 1 base at V and 2 bases at J, with 20 bases in the middle. CDR3 loop: CASSLSPLAGQATDTQYF. CDR3 nucleotide sequence: TGCGCCAGCAGCTTGTCTCCTCTAGCGGGACAGGCCACAGATACGCAGTATTTT.

This clonotype was detected ten times or more. The chain couples TRBV2 to TRBJ2-5; 12 bases align to TRBD2. The V gene end was trimmed by 7 bases and the J gene end by 2 bases; junction bases not matched to a gene: 8. The CDR3 totals 16 residues. The germline CDR1 and CDR2 sequences are SNHLY and FYNNEI. CDR3 bases: TGTGCCAGCAAGCCGGGACTAGCGGGCCCTCAAGAGACCCAGTACTTC. Amino acids: CASKPGLAGPQETQYF.

This clonotype was recorded many times. This chain connects TRBV18 to TRBJ2-5; D is uncertain. CDR3 size: 14 residues. Trimming removed 6 bases at V and 3 bases at J, with 14 bases between. Germline V CDR1 and CDR2: KGHSH, LQKENI. CDR3 amino acids: CASSPRPRKETQYF. Written as DNA, the CDR3 is TGTGCCAGCTCCCCAAGGCCCAGGAAAGAGACCCAGTACTTC.

This clonotype was counted at least ten times. V and J are TRBV5-1 and TRBJ1-2; TRBD1 matches at 9 bases. Unmatched junction bases numbered 6, after V lost 3 bases and J lost 6 bases. Germline V gene data show CDR1 as SGHRS and CDR2 as YFSETQ. This CDR3 spans 14 amino acids. CDR3 loop: CASSSSGTGNGYTF. CDR3 sequence (DNA): TGCGCCAGCAGCTCTTCCGGGACAGGGAATGGCTACACCTTC.

This clonotype was seen a few times. The rearrangement links TRBV5-1 to TRBJ1-1; the match to TRBD1 covers 7 bases. CDR3 length: 16 amino acids. V shed 0 bases, J shed 0 bases, and the junction held 5 bases outside the gene matches. Germline V lookup: CDR1 SGHRS, CDR2 YFSETQ. CDR3 DNA: TGCGCCAGCAGCTTGGACAGGGGTTTGTTGAACACTGAAGCTTTCTTT. The encoded protein is CASSLDRGLLNTEAFF.

This chain links TRBV18 with TRBJ1-1, with unresolved D. The ends were cut back, 2 bases at V and 4 bases at J, with 17 bases in the middle. The germline V gene encodes CDR1 KGHSH and CDR2 LQKENI. CDR3 size: 16 residues. CDR3 amino acids: CASSPVVAGSGTEAFF. CDR3 sequence (DNA): TGTGCCAGCTCACCAGTGGTGGCAGGATCGGGCACTGAAGCTTTCTTT.

In its sample, this clonotype was seen many times. Here the CDR3 DNA reads TGCAGTGCTCCTGTATCTGGGGGGCGCACAGATACGCAGTATTTT. Translation gives CSAPVSGGRTDTQYF. V gene TRBV20-1 combines with J gene TRBJ2-3; D is perhaps TRBD1 or TRBD2 (6 bases each). V lost 5 bases and J 1 base, leaving 16 bases between the germline ends. The CDR3 totals 15 residues. CDR1 is DFQATT and CDR2 is SNEGSKA in the germline V gene (reference sequence).

The table lists this clonotype with a few counts. The chain combines TRBV6-1 with TRBJ1-6; 9 positions match TRBD1. The CDR3 contains 14 residues. The germline gives CDR1 MNHNS, CDR2 SASEGT. V lost 10 bases to trimming and J lost 10 bases; unmatched junction nucleotides: 11. CDR3 sequence reads: CATTPGQGRSPLHF. The CDR3 DNA sequence: TGTGCCACCACTCCGGGACAGGGACGGTCACCCCTCCACTTT.

At least ten counts were recorded for this clonotype. The rearrangement links TRBV20-1 to TRBJ2-1; 8 bases are a match to TRBD1. The CDR3 runs 12 residues. V lost 2 bases and J lost 10; bases outside the gene matches: 4. Germline V gene data show CDR1 as DFQATT and CDR2 as SNEGSKA (reference sequence). CDR3 residues: CSARQGAREQFF. The DNA of the CDR3 is TGCAGTGCTAGACAGGGGGCGCGGGAGCAGTTCTTC.

Regarding this clonotype: A read error may be the cause here, since a much bigger clone is one base away. This rearrangement joins TRBV7-9 to TRBJ2-5; D could derive from TRBD1 or TRBD2 (5 bases each). CDR1 is SEHNR and CDR2 is FQNEAQ in the germline V gene (reference sequence). The V end lost 11 bases, the J end lost 1 base, and 29 bases lay between the germline ends. This CDR3 is 18 amino acids long. This chain's CDR3 is CAPHGAPGSSRPQETQYF. DNA for the CDR3: TGTGCCCCCCACGGGGCCCCAGGGTCTTCTCGGCCCCAAGAGACCCAGTACTTC.

This clonotype has more than one count but fewer than ten. One junction end does not reproduce the germline sequence, and a read error may be involved. This sequence joins TRBV5-1 and TRBJ2-1; TRBD2 might be the D (5 bases). Germline loops: CDR1 SGHRS, CDR2 YFSETQ. CDR3 size: 14 residues. The CDR3 sequence is CAGSGIPGSNEQFF. The CDR3 DNA sequence: TGCGCCGGCAGCGGAATCCCAGGCTCCAATGAGCAGTTCTTC.

This clonotype was picked up many times. The rearrangement links TRBV6-1 to TRBJ1-1, with D possibly TRBD1 on 5 matching bases. Germline V gene sequence: CDR1 MNHNS, CDR2 SASEGT. The CDR3 covers 15 residues. Trimming stripped 5 bases from V and 4 bases from J, with 17 bases between. The CDR3 loop is CASSRPSLGATEAFF. The DNA for the CDR3 is TGTGCCAGCAGTCGACCAAGTTTAGGGGCCACTGAAGCTTTCTTT.

The table lists this clonotype with many counts. The chain combines TRBV20-1 with TRBJ2-5, with D perhaps matching TRBD2 (6 bases). The CDR3 loop spans 15 amino acids. V shed 1 base and J shed 4 bases, with 16 bases lying between them. Looked up from germline, CDR1 is DFQATT and CDR2 is SNEGSKA (reference sequence). The CDR3, as DNA: TGCAGTGCTAGAGGCGGGACGTTCGGGGGAGAGACCCAGTACTTC. Protein product: CSARGGTFGGETQYF.